The entry below gives a single T cell receptor (beta chain) sequence along with its context. Its specificity is not known. V lost 0 bases to trimming and J lost 3 bases; unmatched junction nucleotides: 12. CDR1 is GTSNPN, CDR2 SVGIG, per germline (reference sequence). This CDR3 region has 19 residues. Libraries were prepared by immunoSEQ multiplex PCR; TCRdb keeps only in-frame clonotypes and omits some of them. The sample has 45,000 to 75,000 clones; around 80% are singletons. Focal radiation plus CTLA-4 blockade with ipilimumab was administered to patients who had chemo-refractory metastatic non-small-cell lung cancer. The data were obtained in a study of radiotherapy plus CTLA-4 blockade in lung cancer. Study information: Patients showed objective responses in 18% of cases and disease control in under 35%.

General observations from the study: Following radiotherapy plus ipilimumab, tumor-derived TCR clones expanded in the blood.

The sample here was peripheral blood, taken from a patient treated with radiotherapy plus ipilimumab. The chain employs TRBV30 and TRBJ2-4; 12 nucleotides match TRBD2. This TCR was sampled from a human donor with non-small cell lung cancer who had a partial response to radiotherapy plus ipilimumab. The CDR3 coding sequence is TGTGCCTGGAGTGTAGAGGCTAGCGGGGGGGCAGGGGGCAAAAACATTCAGTACTTC. This encodes CAWSVEASGGAGGKNIQYF.